What follows describes a single T cell receptor (beta chain). Germline-derived CDR1 and CDR2 are SNHLY and FYNNEI. Trimming cost V 6 bases and J 5 bases; bases outside gene matches: 12. The CDR3 is made up of 15 amino acids. The data are from a study of shared clonotypes between healthy human individuals. Sequencing was performed with immunoSEQ multiplex PCR; in TCRdb, only in-frame clones are kept and a portion is missing. The repertoire consists of some 470,000 clones, with 75% to 85% occurring once and the leading ten covering roughly 13%. The rearrangement links TRBV2 to TRBJ1-1, with 7 nucleotides matching TRBD1. The source material was PBMCs. This TCR derives from a woman aged 40 to 55 in good health. Some clones in this sample may be carry-over from other donors' samples. The CDR3 protein is CASRGPQGNGTEAFF. CDR3 DNA: TGTGCCAGCAGGGGCCCACAGGGGAACGGGACTGAAGCTTTCTTT.